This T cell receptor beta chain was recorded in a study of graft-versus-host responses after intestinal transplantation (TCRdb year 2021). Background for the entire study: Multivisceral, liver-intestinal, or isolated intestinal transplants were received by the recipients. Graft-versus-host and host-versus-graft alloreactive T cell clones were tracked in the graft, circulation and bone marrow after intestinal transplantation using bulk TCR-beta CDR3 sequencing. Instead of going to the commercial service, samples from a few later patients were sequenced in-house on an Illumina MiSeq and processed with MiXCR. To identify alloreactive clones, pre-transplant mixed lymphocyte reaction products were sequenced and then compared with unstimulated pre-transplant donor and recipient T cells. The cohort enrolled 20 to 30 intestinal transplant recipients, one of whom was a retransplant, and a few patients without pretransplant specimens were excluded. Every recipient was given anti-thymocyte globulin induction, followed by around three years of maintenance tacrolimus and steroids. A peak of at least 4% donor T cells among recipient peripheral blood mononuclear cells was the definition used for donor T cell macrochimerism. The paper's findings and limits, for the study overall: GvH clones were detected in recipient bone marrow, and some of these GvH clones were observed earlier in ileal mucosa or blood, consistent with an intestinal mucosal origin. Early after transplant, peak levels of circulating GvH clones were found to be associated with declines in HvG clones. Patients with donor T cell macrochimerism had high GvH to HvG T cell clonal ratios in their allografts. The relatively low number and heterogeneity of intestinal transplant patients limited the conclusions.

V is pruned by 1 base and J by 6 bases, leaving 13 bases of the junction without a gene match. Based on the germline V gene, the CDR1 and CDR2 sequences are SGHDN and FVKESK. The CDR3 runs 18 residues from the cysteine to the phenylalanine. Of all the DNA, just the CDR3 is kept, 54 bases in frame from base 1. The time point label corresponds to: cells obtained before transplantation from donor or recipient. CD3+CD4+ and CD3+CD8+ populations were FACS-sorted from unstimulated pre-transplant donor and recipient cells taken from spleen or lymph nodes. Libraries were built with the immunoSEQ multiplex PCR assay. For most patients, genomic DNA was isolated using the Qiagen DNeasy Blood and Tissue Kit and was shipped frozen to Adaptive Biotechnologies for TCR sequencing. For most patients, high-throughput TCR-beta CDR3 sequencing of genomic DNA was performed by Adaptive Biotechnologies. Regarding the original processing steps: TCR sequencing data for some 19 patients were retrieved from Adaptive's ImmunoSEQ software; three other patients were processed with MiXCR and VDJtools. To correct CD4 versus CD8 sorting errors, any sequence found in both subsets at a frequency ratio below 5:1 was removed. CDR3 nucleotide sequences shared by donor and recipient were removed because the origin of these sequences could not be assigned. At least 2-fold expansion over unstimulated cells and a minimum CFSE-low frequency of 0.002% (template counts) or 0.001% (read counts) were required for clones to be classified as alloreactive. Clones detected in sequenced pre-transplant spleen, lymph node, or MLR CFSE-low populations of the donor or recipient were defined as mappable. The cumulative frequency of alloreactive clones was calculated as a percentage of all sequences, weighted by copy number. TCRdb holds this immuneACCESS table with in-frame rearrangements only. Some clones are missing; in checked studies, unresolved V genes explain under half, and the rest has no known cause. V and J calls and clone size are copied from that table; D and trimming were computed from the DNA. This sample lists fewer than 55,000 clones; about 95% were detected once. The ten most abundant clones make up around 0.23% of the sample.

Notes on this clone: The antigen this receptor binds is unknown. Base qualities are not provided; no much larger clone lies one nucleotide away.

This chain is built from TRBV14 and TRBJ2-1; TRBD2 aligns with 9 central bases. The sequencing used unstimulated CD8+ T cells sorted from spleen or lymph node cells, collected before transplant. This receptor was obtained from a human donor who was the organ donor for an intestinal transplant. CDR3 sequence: CASSQVGPRLAGSNEQFF. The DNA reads TGTGCCAGCAGCCAAGTCGGTCCTCGGCTAGCGGGGTCCAATGAGCAGTTCTTC.